This entry lists 28 T cell receptor beta chains sequenced from one sample in a study of T-cell memory formation after mild COVID-19. A single record per CDR3 protein comes from TCRdb applying MiXCR to the 5' RACE reads. There are around 310,000 distinct CDR3 sequences in the sample; roughly 15% occur only once, and 20% to 25% lies in the top ten. Sequenced material: PBMCs or a T cell subset sorted from them (not recorded which). Receptor source: a man aged 18 to 30 who had mild COVID-19 (a few samples of this study predate the infection). Cell type and time point are not known.

The chain joins TRBV5-1 to TRBJ1-1; D remains ambiguous. Germline V gene data show CDR1 as SGHRS and CDR2 as YFSETQ. The CDR3 totals 14 residues. Trimming removed 4 bases at V and 0 bases at J, with 10 bases between. CDR3 protein: CASSGSTMNTEAFF. The DNA of the CDR3 is TGCGCCAGCAGCGGCTCGACAATGAACACTGAAGCTTTCTTT.

A few counts support this clonotype. The chain has TRBV20-1 and TRBJ1-2; D is unclear. Trimming removed 0 bases at V and 8 bases at J, with 13 bases between. This CDR3 is 13 amino acids long. Germline values: CDR1 DFQATT, CDR2 SNEGSKA (reference sequence). CDR3 amino acids: CSARDLLNWGYTF. The DNA for the CDR3 is TGCAGTGCTAGAGACCTACTTAACTGGGGCTACACCTTC.

The CDR3: CASSPGAQGALNTEAFF. The CDR3 region has the DNA TGTGCCAGCAGCCCAGGAGCCCAGGGGGCTCTCAACACTGAAGCTTTCTTT. The genes are TRBV7-6 and TRBJ1-1; 8 bases line up with TRBD1. This CDR3 has 17 amino acids. Germline V gives CDR1 SGHVS, CDR2 FNYEAQ. The trim removed 5 bases at V and 2 bases at J, leaving 13 bases unmatched. Variable domain in full (rest from reference TRBV7-6 and TRBJ1-1): GAGVSQSPRYKVTKRGQDVALRCDPISGHVSLYWYRQALGQGPEFLTYFNYEAQQDKSGLPNDRFSAERPEGSISTLTIQRTEQRDSAMYRCASSPGAQGALNTEAFFGQGTRLTVV.

This clonotype was picked up many times. V usage is TRBV6-7 and J usage is TRBJ2-7; 7 bases map to TRBD1. TRBV6-7 is an ORF for which the function is uncertain. CDR3 length: 13 amino acids. V was clipped by 4 bases and J by 0 bases; unmatched bases: 0. The CDR3, as DNA: TGTGCCAGCAGTTGGGACAGCTCCTACGAGCAGTACTTC. As protein: CASSWDSSYEQYF.

The chain is built from TRBV6-1 and TRBJ1-2, with D unclear. The length of the CDR3 is 11 residues. V was shortened by 11 bases and J by 2 bases, with 9 bases between the two germline ends. Germline loops: CDR1 MNHNS, CDR2 SASEGT. The CDR3 DNA reads as TGTGCCTGCGTAGACAACTATGGCTACACCTTC. This sequence encodes CACVDNYGYTF.

This clonotype was counted only a few times. The chain links TRBV7-9 to TRBJ1-1; D not certain. The CDR3 length is 13 residues. CDR1 is SEHNR, CDR2 FQNEAQ, per germline (reference sequence). The V gene lost 3 bases and the J gene lost 11 bases, with 16 bases spanning the gap. The CDR3 coding sequence is TGTGCCAGCAGCTTGCAAGGGCCTGAGGTGGCTTTCTTT. Residues: CASSLQGPEVAFF.

This clonotype was observed a few times. This chain links TRBV5-1 with TRBJ2-5; tentatively, D is TRBD1 (5 bases). This CDR3 comprises 14 residues. Germline V gives CDR1 SGHRS, CDR2 YFSETQ. V shed 2 bases and J shed 5 bases, with 13 bases lying between them. The CDR3 sequence is CASSFRGMWETQYF. For the CDR3, the DNA is TGCGCCAGCAGCTTTAGGGGAATGTGGGAGACCCAGTACTTC.

This clonotype was found many times. The genes are TRBV13 and TRBJ2-7; D ambiguous. Per germline, CDR1 PRHDT and CDR2 FYEKMQ (reference sequence). CDR3 length: 17 amino acids. The ends were cut back, 1 base at V and 0 bases at J, with 16 bases in the middle. CDR3 DNA sequence: TGTGCCAGCAGCTTAGAACGCCCGGGTGCTAGCTCCTACGAGCAGTACTTC. Encoded protein: CASSLERPGASSYEQYF.

This clonotype was seen many times. The V call is TRBV12-3 or TRBV12-4, the J call TRBJ1-5; maybe TRBD1 (5 bases). The V gene lost 0 bases and the J gene lost 2 bases, with 5 bases spanning the gap. The CDR3 consists of 14 residues. The chain's CDR3 is CASSLAGGNQPQHF. Written as DNA, the CDR3 is TGTGCCAGCAGTTTAGCAGGGGGCAATCAGCCCCAGCATTTT.

This chain uses TRBV2 with TRBJ1-2, with D unresolved. The CDR3 covers 15 residues. Germline V gene lookup returns CDR1 SNHLY and CDR2 FYNNEI. Trimming shortened V by 0 bases and J by 4 bases, and 12 bases separated the two germline ends. CDR3 DNA sequence: TGTGCCAGCAGTGAAGCGCTTAGGGCGGTCTATGGCTACACCTTC. Encoded protein: CASSEALRAVYGYTF.

This rearrangement joins TRBV6-2 or TRBV6-3 to TRBJ2-7; no firm D call. Trimming stripped 2 bases from V and 5 bases from J, with 7 bases between. From germline, CDR1 is MNHEY and CDR2 SVGEGT. The length of the CDR3 is 12 residues. CDR3 nucleotides: TGTGCCAGCAGTTACCCCCACGACGAGCAGTACTTC. It specifies CASSYPHDEQYF.

The rearrangement uses TRBV6-5 and TRBJ2-1; TRBD2 matches 13 bases. This CDR3 is 16 amino acids long. Germline lookup yields CDR1 MNHEY and CDR2 SVGAGI. V lost 6 bases and J lost 9; bases outside the gene matches: 11. The CDR3, as DNA: TGTGCCAGCAGCCGACGACTAGCGGGGGGAGCGAGTGAGCAGTTCTTC. It is translated as CASSRRLAGGASEQFF.

Here the CDR3 DNA reads TGTGCCAGCAGCTCCCCTCGACAGGGGGCTTCCACTGAAGCTTTCTTT. Protein sequence: CASSSPRQGASTEAFF. The chain combines TRBV7-2 with TRBJ1-1; 10 positions match TRBD1. V trimming: 4 bases; J trimming: 4 bases; junction bases outside the gene matches: 9. Germline V gives CDR1 SGHTA, CDR2 FQGNSA. This CDR3 comprises 16 residues. Supplemented by reference TRBV7-2 and TRBJ1-1, the full variable domain reads GAGVSQSPSNKVTEKGKDVELRCDPISGHTALYWYRQSLGQGLEFLIYFQGNSAPDKSGLPSDRFSAERTGGSVSTLTIQRTQQEDSAVYLCASSSPRQGASTEAFFGQGTRLTVV.

This clonotype was recorded a few times. This CDR3 is CASSSQGDEKLFF. Written as DNA, the CDR3 is TGTGCCAGCAGTTCACAGGGAGATGAAAAACTGTTTTTT. The V call is TRBV27, the J call TRBJ1-4; weak D call: TRBD1 (6 bases). The CDR3 extends over 13 amino acids. Germline V gene sequence: CDR1 MNHEY, CDR2 SMNVEV (reference sequence). V was cut by 4 bases and J by 6 bases, with 9 bases left in between. Drawing the rest from reference TRBV27 and TRBJ1-4, the complete variable domain is EAQVTQNPRYLITVTGKKLTVTCSQNMNHEYMSWYRQDPGLGLRQIYYSMNVEVTDKGDVPEGYKVSRKEKRNFPLILESPSPNQTSLYFCASSSQGDEKLFFGSGTQLSVL.

This clonotype occurred a few times. J is TRBJ2-7 and V is TRBV29-1; perhaps D is TRBD1 or TRBD2 (5 bases each). The CDR3 is made up of 13 amino acids. Germline values: CDR1 SQVTM, CDR2 ANQGSEA. With 7 bases removed from V and 3 bases from J, the gap between germline ends came to 16 bases. This CDR3 is CSAGPGRNYEQYF. CDR3 bases: TGCAGCGCCGGACCGGGACGGAACTACGAGCAGTACTTC.

V usage is TRBV7-2 and J usage is TRBJ2-1, with D possibly being TRBD1 or TRBD2 (5 bases each). V shed 1 base and J shed 14 bases, with 12 bases lying between them. This CDR3 contains 12 residues. Germline loops: CDR1 SGHTA, CDR2 FQGNSA. The CDR3 DNA reads as TGTGCCAGCAGCTTAGGCAGGGAGTCGGAGTTCTTC. Its translation is CASSLGRESEFF.

This clonotype has a handful of counts. The chain has TRBV6-1 and TRBJ1-1; D is unclear. There are 14 residues in the CDR3. The germline CDR1 and CDR2 sequences are MNHNS and SASEGT. Trimming took off 1 base at V and 4 bases at J, with 10 bases between the two ends. The CDR3 bases are TGTGCCAGCAGTGAAGTAGGAGGAGGCACTGAAGCTTTCTTT. Protein product: CASSEVGGGTEAFF.

The CDR3 coding sequence is TGCAGTGCTAGAGAGGACAGAATTAATTCACCCCTCCACTTT. Protein sequence: CSAREDRINSPLHF. This chain uses TRBV20-1 with TRBJ1-6, with a weak D call TRBD1 (6 bases). The V gene lost 0 bases and the J gene lost 6 bases, with 9 bases spanning the gap. Germline CDR1 reads DFQATT; CDR2 reads SNEGSKA (reference sequence). The CDR3 is 14 amino acids.

This clonotype was counted a few times. The genes are TRBV29-1 and TRBJ2-1; D unresolved. V lost 5 bases and J lost 4, with 12 bases in between. The germline CDR1 and CDR2 sequences are SQVTM and ANQGSEA. CDR3 length: 13 amino acids. DNA of the CDR3: TGCAGCGTTCCTAGGATAAAGTACAATGAGCAGTTCTTC. Translation gives CSVPRIKYNEQFF.

The chain recombines TRBV6-6 with TRBJ2-2; TRBD2 agrees at 7 bases. The ends lost 5 bases at V and 6 bases at J; junction bases unmatched: 6. Germline assignment: CDR1 MNHNY and CDR2 SVGAGI (reference sequence). This CDR3 region has 14 residues. The CDR3 coding sequence is TGTGCCAGCAGTCGCGGACTAGTCCCCGGGGAGCTGTTTTTT. This encodes CASSRGLVPGELFF.

This clonotype was found many times. The V call is TRBV4-1, the J call TRBJ2-7; perhaps D is TRBD1 or TRBD2 (5 bases each). The CDR3 length is 15 residues. Germline V gene data show CDR1 as MGHRA and CDR2 as YSYEKL. V was clipped by 4 bases and J by 5 bases, with 18 bases between them. CDR3 DNA sequence: TGCGCCAGCAGCCCGGGGCCTTGGTCGGATAACGAGCAGTACTTC. Protein: CASSPGPWSDNEQYF.

The chain joins TRBV15 to TRBJ2-6; D remains unclear. Trimming took off 0 bases at V and 4 bases at J, with 4 bases between the two ends. Germline V gene lookup returns CDR1 LNHNV and CDR2 YYDKDF (reference sequence). This CDR3 is built from 14 residues. The CDR3 DNA is TGTGCCACCAGCAGAGATCCCGGGGCCAACGTCCTGACTTTC. Its translation is CATSRDPGANVLTF.

In nucleotides, the CDR3 is TGTGCCAGCAGTGCCAGGACAGGCCAAGAGACCCAGTACTTC. Translating gives CASSARTGQETQYF. V gene TRBV2 combines with J gene TRBJ2-5; TRBD1 matches 7 bases. This CDR3 has 14 amino acids. V lost 4 bases to trimming and J lost 1 base; unmatched junction nucleotides: 3. Looked up from germline, CDR1 is SNHLY and CDR2 is FYNNEI. The full variable domain, with the rest looked up from reference TRBV2 and TRBJ2-5, is EPEVTQTPSHQVTQMGQEVILRCVPISNHLYFYWYRQILGQKVEFLVSFYNNEISEKSEIFDDQFSVERPDGSNFTLKIRSTKLEDSAMYFCASSARTGQETQYFGPGTRLLVL.

CDR3 sequence reads: CASSQEQSTFFYEQYF. The CDR3 DNA follows: TGCGCCAGCAGCCAAGAACAAAGCACCTTCTTCTACGAGCAGTACTTC. This chain joins TRBV4-3 and TRBJ2-7; D is uncertain. CDR3 length equals 16 residues. Germline V lookup: CDR1 LGHNA, CDR2 YSLEER. Trimming shortened V by 0 bases and J by 3 bases, and 15 bases separated the two germline ends.

The chain is built from TRBV12-3 or TRBV12-4 and TRBJ1-1; D is unclear. Trimming stripped 3 bases from V and 1 base from J, with 9 bases between. This CDR3 spans 14 amino acids. The CDR3 nucleotides are TGTGCCAGCAGTTTTGTGGTGCAGAACACTGAAGCTTTCTTT. The encoded protein is CASSFVVQNTEAFF.

This clonotype has only a few counts. The chain joins TRBV20-1 to TRBJ2-5; unclear D gene. The CDR3 covers 12 residues. V was cut by 1 base and J by 5 bases, with 8 bases left in between. The germline gives CDR1 DFQATT, CDR2 SNEGSKA (reference sequence). The CDR3 DNA reads TGCAGTGCTAGAGGTGCAGCGGAGACCCAGTACTTC. It translates to CSARGAAETQYF.

This clonotype was detected only a few times. The chain combines TRBV9 with TRBJ2-3; possibly TRBD1 for D (5 bases). Germline V gene sequence: CDR1 SGDLS, CDR2 YYNGEE. V was clipped by 0 bases and J by 2 bases, with 10 bases between them. The CDR3 runs to 15 residues. This CDR3 reads CASSVETDLTDTQYF. DNA for the CDR3: TGTGCCAGCAGCGTAGAGACAGACCTCACAGATACGCAGTATTTT.

This clonotype was recorded a few times. The chain carries TRBV29-1 and TRBJ2-1, with D tentatively TRBD2 (5 bases). The CDR3 is 12 residues long. Trimming removed 4 bases from V and 4 bases from J, with 8 bases in between. The germline V gene has CDR1 SQVTM and CDR2 ANQGSEA. This chain's CDR3 is CSVGEGYNEQFF. CDR3 nucleotide sequence: TGCAGCGTTGGTGAGGGATACAATGAGCAGTTCTTC.